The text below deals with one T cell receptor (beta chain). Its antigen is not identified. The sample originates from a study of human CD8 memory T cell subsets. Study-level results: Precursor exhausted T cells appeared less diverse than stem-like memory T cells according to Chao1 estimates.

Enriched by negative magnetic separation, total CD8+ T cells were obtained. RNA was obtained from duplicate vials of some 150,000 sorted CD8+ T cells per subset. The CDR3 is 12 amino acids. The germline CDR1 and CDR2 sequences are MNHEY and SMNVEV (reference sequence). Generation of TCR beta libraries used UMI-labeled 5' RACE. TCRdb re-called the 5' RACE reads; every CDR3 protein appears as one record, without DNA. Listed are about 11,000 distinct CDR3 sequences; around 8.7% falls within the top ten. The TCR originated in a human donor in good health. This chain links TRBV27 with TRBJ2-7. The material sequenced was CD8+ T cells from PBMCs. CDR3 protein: CASGLRNHEQYF.